The TCR beta chain described here comes from a study of cytomegalovirus exposure and HLA in healthy donors. Notes on the study in general: Most observed TCR sequences were rare, whereas some public TCRs were detected in many donors. CMV serostatus alone was available as immune exposure information.

The ends were cut back, 7 bases at V and 2 bases at J, with 9 bases in the middle. The germline CDR1 and CDR2 sequences are MGHDK and SYGVNS. This CDR3 is built from 12 residues. The PCR was carried out with 60 Vbeta primers and 13 Jbeta primers. TCRdb keeps only in-frame clones here, not all; method: immunoSEQ multiplex PCR. The data hold some 110,000 clones, with over 80% observed a single time. As to this clone: Its specificity is unknown.

This TCR came from a man between 25 and 39 years old in good health and CMV-seronegative. The sample was PBMCs. The chain links TRBV25-1 to TRBJ2-7, with TRBD2 as a possible D gene (5 bases). The chain's CDR3 is CASNSGTYEQYF. CDR3 in DNA: TGTGCCAGCAATTCGGGAACCTACGAGCAGTACTTC.